This section outlines one TCR beta chain sequence together with its context. Its antigen remains unidentified. This sample stems from a study of cytomegalovirus exposure and HLA in healthy donors. Germline V gene sequence: CDR1 SGHAT, CDR2 FQDESV (reference sequence). The J segment lost 5 bases and the V segment lost 3 bases, leaving 5 bases of the junction unmatched. There are 14 residues in the CDR3. Study-wide results and caveats: A few CMV-associated chains proved CMV antigen-specific in vitro. The listing of fewer than 200 TCR beta chains classed them as cytomegalovirus-associated. As immune exposure information, only CMV serostatus was available. Analyzed later, most CMV-associated TCR beta chains appeared HLA-restricted.

The PCR ran on 60 Vbeta and 13 Jbeta primers. Only in-frame clones appear in the TCRdb table, and some are missing; sequencing was by immunoSEQ multiplex PCR. Of fewer than 200,000 clones in the sample, 80% to 85% were seen once. Sequenced: PBMCs. This clonotype was sampled from a man aged 50-59 years in good health and CMV-seronegative. This rearrangement joins TRBV11-1 to TRBJ2-5; 8 bases align to TRBD2. The CDR3 reads CASSLTAGVETQYF. The CDR3 nucleotides read TGTGCCAGCAGCTTGACAGCGGGAGTGGAGACCCAGTACTTC. Drawing the rest from reference TRBV11-1 and TRBJ2-5, the complete variable domain is EAEVAQSPRYKITEKSQAVAFWCDPISGHATLYWYRQILGQGPELLVQFQDESVVDDSQLPKDRFSAERLKGVDSTLKIQPAELGDSAMYLCASSLTAGVETQYFGPGTRLLVL.